This entry is about one T cell receptor (beta chain). The antigen it recognizes is unknown. Per-base qualities were not stored, and no clone one base away is much larger. The sample originates from a study of blood T cell repertoires in COVID-19 (dated by TCRdb to about 2020). General notes on the study: Samples from collaborators originated in the United States, Italy and Spain and spanned both the acute and convalescent phases of COVID-19. The samples were drawn from two sources: the first 160 participants of the ongoing ImmuneRACE study, and 1,000 to 1,500 subjects contributed by 6 global collaborators. The sample metadata nearly always contained a de-identified subject ID, COVID-19 status, age in years and sex. Deeply sampled blood TCRbeta repertoires from subjects exposed to, actively infected with, or recovered from COVID-19 were included in the dataset. The prospective study material was composed of cDNA or gDNA derived from T cells, B-cell-depleted T cells, or PBMCs. Where available, HLA class I and class II types were obtained from metadata supplied by the sample provider rather than from assay-based typing. The repertoires were released in a freely available public database intended as a resource for research on the immune response to SARS-CoV-2. Broad study findings and their caveats: The amount of clinical and demographic metadata varied by source and participant and was provided uncurated.

TCRbeta CDR3 regions were amplified from genomic DNA using the immunoSEQ Assay, a bias-controlled multiplex PCR. Under the source paper's analysis protocol: The number of nucleated cells in each sample was estimated from the amplification of reference gene primers within the assay. Sequence reads were collapsed and filtered to measure the absolute abundance of every unique TCRbeta CDR3 rearrangement. For each sample, productive Simpson clonality was calculated as the square root of Simpson's diversity index over productive rearrangements. Not all clones reach the TCRdb copy of this immuneACCESS table, which keeps in-frame sequences only. Checked studies attribute under half of the gap to unresolved V genes and leave the rest unexplained. For V, J and clone size, that table is used; D and trimming come from the DNA. This sample has around 250,000 clones in its table, and 85% to 90% of those were observed once. 3.6% of the sample rests with the top ten.

Each collaborating institution followed its own protocols to collect whole blood in K2EDTA tubes. For TCRbeta analysis, collaborator samples were shipped as frozen whole blood, as isolated PBMCs, or as DNA extracted from either sample type. What was sequenced was peripheral blood. The receptor's source is a man between 18 and 35 years old with active or convalescent COVID-19.

CDR3 region: CASSRGQGYEQYF. At the DNA level, the sequence is TGCGCCAGCAGTCGAGGACAGGGCTACGAGCAGTACTTC. The rearranged chain carries TRBV5-1 and TRBJ2-7; 8 middle bases align to TRBD1. The junction shows trimming of 5 bases on V and 3 bases on J, and the gene matches do not reach 4 bases of it. The germline V gene encodes CDR1 SGHRS and CDR2 YFSETQ. The CDR3 runs 13 amino acids, cysteine and phenylalanine included. The CDR3 DNA has 39 bases and is translated from base 1.